The present T cell receptor beta chain was sequenced within a study of cytomegalovirus exposure and HLA in healthy donors. For the study at large: Roughly 80 million unique TCRs from HLA-typed donors were held in an early data release.

The PCR was carried out with 60 Vbeta primers and 13 Jbeta primers. Clones were sequenced by immunoSEQ multiplex PCR, and TCRdb holds only the in-frame ones, with some missing. The table records 100,000 to 150,000 clones, less than 80% of them present only once. V lost 2 bases and J 0 bases, leaving 15 bases between the germline ends. CDR3 length: 18 amino acids. Germline V gives CDR1 SGHTS, CDR2 YDEGEE. Input material: PBMCs. The chain carries TRBV5-8 and TRBJ2-6; D might be TRBD1 (5 bases). The TCR sequence derives from a female donor in good health and CMV-seropositive. The CDR3 region is CASSFRRQGDSGANVLTF. The CDR3, as DNA: TGTGCCAGCAGCTTTCGGCGGCAGGGCGACTCTGGGGCCAACGTCCTGACTTTC.